This T cell receptor beta chain was captured by sequencing in a study of T-cell memory formation after mild COVID-19. Comments on this clonotype: Its antigen is not identified.

One entry per CDR3 protein results from TCRdb running MiXCR on the 5' RACE reads. The table has some 300,000 distinct CDR3 sequences, approximately 19% seen once. Germline assignment: CDR1 SGHTA and CDR2 FQGNSA. V lost 1 base and J lost 9; bases outside the gene matches: 18. The CDR3 is 18 residues long. Broader study findings: Cross-reactive memory apparently joined, as some responding clones appeared in pre-infection memory. CD4+ bias marked clones expanding day 15 to 37, unlike balanced contracting clones.

V gene TRBV7-2 combines with J gene TRBJ1-5; 7 positions match TRBD1. This receptor was identified in a man between 18 and 29 years old who had mild COVID-19 (a few samples of this study predate the infection). Cell type and time point are not known. Sequenced sample: PBMCs or a T cell subset sorted from them (not recorded which). The CDR3 spells CASSLGGRGAKDDRPQHF. The CDR3 coding sequence is TGTGCCAGCAGCTTAGGCGGCAGGGGGGCGAAGGATGATCGGCCCCAGCATTTT.